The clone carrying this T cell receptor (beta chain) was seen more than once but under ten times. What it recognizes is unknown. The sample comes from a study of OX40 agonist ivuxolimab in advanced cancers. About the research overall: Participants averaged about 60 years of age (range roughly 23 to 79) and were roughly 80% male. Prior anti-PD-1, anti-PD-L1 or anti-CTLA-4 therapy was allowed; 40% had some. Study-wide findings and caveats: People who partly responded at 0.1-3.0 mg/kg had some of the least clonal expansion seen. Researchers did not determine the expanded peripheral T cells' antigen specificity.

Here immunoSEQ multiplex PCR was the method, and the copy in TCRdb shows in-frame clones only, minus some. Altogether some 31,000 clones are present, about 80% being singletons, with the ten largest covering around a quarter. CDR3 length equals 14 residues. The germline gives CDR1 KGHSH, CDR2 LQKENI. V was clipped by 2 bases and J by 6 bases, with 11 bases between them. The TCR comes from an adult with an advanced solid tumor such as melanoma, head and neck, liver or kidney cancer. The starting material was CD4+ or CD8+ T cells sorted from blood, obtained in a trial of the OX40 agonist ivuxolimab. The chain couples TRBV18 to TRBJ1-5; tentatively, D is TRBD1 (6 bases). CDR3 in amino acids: CASSPAGVSQPQHF. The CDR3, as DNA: TGTGCCAGCTCACCAGCAGGGGTGAGTCAGCCCCAGCATTTT.